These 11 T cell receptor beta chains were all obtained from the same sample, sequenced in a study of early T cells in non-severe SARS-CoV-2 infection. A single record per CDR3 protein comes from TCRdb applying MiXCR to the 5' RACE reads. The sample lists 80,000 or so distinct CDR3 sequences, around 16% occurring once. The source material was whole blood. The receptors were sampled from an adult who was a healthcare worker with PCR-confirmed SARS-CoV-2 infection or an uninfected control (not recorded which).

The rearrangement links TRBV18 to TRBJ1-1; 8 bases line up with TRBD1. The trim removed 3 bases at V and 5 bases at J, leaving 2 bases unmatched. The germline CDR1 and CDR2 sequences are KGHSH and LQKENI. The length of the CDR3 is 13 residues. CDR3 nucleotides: TGTGCCAGCTCACCGACAGGGGAAACTGAAGCTTTCTTT. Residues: CASSPTGETEAFF.

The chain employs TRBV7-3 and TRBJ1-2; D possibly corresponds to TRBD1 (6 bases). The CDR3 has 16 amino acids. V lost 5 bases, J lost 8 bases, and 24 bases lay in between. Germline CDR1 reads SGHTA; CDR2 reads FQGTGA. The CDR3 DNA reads TGTGCCAGCAGCGCACAGGGCAGTGCGGTGCCCAGCGGCTACACCTTC. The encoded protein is CASSAQGSAVPSGYTF.

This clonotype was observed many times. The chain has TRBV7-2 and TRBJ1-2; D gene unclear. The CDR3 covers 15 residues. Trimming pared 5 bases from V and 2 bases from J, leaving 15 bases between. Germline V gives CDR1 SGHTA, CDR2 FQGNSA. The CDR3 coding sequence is TGTGCCAGCAGCCCAAGCGCTGGCACAAACTATGGCTACACCTTC. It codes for CASSPSAGTNYGYTF.

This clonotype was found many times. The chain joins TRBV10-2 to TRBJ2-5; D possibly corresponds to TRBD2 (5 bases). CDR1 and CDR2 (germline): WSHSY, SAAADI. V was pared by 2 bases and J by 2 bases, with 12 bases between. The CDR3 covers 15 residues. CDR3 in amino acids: CASSEGLARQETQYF. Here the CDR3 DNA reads TGCGCCAGCAGTGAGGGGTTAGCGAGGCAAGAGACCCAGTACTTC.

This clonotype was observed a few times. In nucleotides, the CDR3 is TGCAGCGTTGAAAGGGCGAACACTGAAGCTTTCTTT. Translation: CSVERANTEAFF. This chain joins TRBV29-1 and TRBJ1-1; D is unresolved. Germline V gene data show CDR1 as SQVTM and CDR2 as ANQGSEA. The CDR3 loop spans 12 amino acids. The ends were cut back, 2 bases at V and 1 base at J, with 5 bases in the middle.

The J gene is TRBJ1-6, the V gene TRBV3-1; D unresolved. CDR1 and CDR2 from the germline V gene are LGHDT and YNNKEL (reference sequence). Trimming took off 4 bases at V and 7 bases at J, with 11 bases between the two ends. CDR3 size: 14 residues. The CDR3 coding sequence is TGTGCCAGCAGCCCATTTGACGCAAATTCACCCCTCCACTTT. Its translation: CASSPFDANSPLHF.

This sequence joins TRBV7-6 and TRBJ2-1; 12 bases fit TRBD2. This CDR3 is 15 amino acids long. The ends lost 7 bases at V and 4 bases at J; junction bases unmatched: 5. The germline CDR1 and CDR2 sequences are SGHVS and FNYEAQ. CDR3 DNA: TGTGCCAGCAAGGCTAGCGGGGGGGTATACAATGAGCAGTTCTTC. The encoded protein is CASKASGGVYNEQFF. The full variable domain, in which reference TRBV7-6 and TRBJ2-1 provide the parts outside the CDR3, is GAGVSQSPRYKVTKRGQDVALRCDPISGHVSLYWYRQALGQGPEFLTYFNYEAQQDKSGLPNDRFSAERPEGSISTLTIQRTEQRDSAMYRCASKASGGVYNEQFFGPGTRLTVL.

The CDR3: CATSAGRYSNQPQHF. The DNA of the CDR3 is TGTGCCACCAGTGCGGGCAGGTATAGCAATCAGCCCCAGCATTTT. The chain couples TRBV24-1 to TRBJ1-5; D not certain. In germline, CDR1 is KGHDR, CDR2 SFDVKD. Trimming left V 5 bases short and J 0 bases short, with 10 bases between. This CDR3 is built from 15 residues.

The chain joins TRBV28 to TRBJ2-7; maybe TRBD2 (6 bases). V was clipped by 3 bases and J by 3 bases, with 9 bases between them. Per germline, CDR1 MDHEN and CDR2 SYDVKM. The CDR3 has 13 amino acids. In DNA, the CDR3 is TGTGCCAGCAGTTTGATGGAGGGCTACGAGCAGTACTTC. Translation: CASSLMEGYEQYF.

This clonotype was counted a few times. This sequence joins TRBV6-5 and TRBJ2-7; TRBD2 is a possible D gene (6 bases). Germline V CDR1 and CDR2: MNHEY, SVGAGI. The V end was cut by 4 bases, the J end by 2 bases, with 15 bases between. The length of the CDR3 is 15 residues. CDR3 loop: CASSSGPGGTYEQYF. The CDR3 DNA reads TGTGCCAGCAGTTCCGGGCCTGGGGGGACCTACGAGCAGTACTTC.

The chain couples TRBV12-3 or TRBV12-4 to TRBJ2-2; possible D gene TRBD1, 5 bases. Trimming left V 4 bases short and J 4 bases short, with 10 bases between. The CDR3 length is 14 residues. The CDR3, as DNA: TGTGCCAGCAGTTCGTCAGGGCTCACCGGGGAGCTGTTTTTT. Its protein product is CASSSSGLTGELFF.